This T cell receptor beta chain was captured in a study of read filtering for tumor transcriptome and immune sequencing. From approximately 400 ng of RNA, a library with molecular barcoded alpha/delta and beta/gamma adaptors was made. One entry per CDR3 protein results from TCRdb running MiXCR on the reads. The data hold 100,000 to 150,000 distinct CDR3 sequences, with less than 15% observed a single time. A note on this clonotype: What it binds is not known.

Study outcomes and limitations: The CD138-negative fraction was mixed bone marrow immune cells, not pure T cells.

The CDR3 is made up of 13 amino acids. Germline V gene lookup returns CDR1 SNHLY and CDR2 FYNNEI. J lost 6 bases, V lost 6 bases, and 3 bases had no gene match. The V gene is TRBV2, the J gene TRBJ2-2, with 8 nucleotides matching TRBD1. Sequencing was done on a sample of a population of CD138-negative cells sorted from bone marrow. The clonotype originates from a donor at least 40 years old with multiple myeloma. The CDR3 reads CASRQQGAGELFF. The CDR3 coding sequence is TGTGCCAGCAGACAACAGGGGGCCGGGGAGCTGTTTTTT. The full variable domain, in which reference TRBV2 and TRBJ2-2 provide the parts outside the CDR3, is EPEVTQTPSHQVTQMGQEVILRCVPISNHLYFYWYRQILGQKVEFLVSFYNNEISEKSEIFDDQFSVERPDGSNFTLKIRSTKLEDSAMYFCASRQQGAGELFFGEGSRLTVL.